This TCR beta chain was sequenced during a study of shared clonotypes between healthy human individuals. The protocol was immunoSEQ multiplex PCR, while the TCRdb copy is restricted to in-frame clones and leaves out a portion. The sample comprises 2,500,000 or so clones, roughly 93% of which are singletons, and 0.36% rests with the top ten. Those who donated were healthy HIV-negative adults, with no recent acute infections or vaccinations reported. Caucasian adults living in Nashville, Tennessee, provided all samples. Researchers partitioned CD4+ cells into CD45RA+ naive and CD45RA-negative memory subsets. Per the germline V gene, CDR1 is SEHNR and CDR2 is FQNEAQ (reference sequence). This CDR3 has 12 amino acids. The V end was cut by 5 bases, the J end by 4 bases, with 6 bases between.

This chain joins TRBV7-9 and TRBJ1-3; D is unclear. Sequencing input: naive CD4+ T cells from PBMCs. As for subset: CD45RA+ positively selected. This clonotype originated in a man between 18 and 35 years old in good health. Some clones in this sample may be carry-over from other donors' samples. Here the CDR3 DNA reads TGTGCCAGCAGCGCCGCGGGAAACACCATATATTTT. Its protein product is CASSAAGNTIYF.